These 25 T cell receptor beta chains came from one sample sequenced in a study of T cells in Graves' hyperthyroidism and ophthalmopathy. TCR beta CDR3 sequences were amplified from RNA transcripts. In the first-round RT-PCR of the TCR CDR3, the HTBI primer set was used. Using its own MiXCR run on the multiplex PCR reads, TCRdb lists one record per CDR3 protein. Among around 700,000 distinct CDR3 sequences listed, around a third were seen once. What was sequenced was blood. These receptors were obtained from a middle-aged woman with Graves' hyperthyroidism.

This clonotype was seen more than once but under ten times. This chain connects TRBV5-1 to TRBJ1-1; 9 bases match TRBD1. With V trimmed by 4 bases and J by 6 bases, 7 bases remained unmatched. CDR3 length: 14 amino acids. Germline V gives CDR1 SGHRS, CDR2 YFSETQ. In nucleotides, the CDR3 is TGCGCCAGCAGCGACAGGGGGAGCTTCGCTGAAGCTTTCTTT. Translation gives CASSDRGSFAEAFF. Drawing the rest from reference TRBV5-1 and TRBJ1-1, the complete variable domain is KAGVTQTPRYLIKTRGQQVTLSCSPISGHRSVSWYQQTPGQGLQFLFEYFSETQRNKGNFPGRFSGRQFSNSRSEMNVSTLELGDSALYLCASSDRGSFAEAFFGQGTRLTVV.

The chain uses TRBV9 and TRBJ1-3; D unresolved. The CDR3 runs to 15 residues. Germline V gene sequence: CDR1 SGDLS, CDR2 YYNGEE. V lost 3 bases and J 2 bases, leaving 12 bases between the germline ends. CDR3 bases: TGTGCCAGCAGCGCCATGGGAACAACTGGAAACACCATATATTTT. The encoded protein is CASSAMGTTGNTIYF.

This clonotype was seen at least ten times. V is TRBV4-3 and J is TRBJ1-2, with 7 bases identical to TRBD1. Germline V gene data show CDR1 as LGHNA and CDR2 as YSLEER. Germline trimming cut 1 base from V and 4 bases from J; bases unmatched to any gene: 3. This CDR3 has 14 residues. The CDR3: CASSQGTGIYGYTF. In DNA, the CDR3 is TGCGCCAGCAGCCAAGGGACAGGTATCTATGGCTACACCTTC.

The CDR3 DNA follows: TGTGCCAGCAGCCCCACCGGGACAATATATGGCTACACCTTC. It translates to CASSPTGTIYGYTF. The chain has TRBV7-2 and TRBJ1-2, with D perhaps TRBD1 (6 bases). Trimming took 5 bases from V and 5 from J, leaving 15 bases between them. The CDR3 extends over 14 amino acids. CDR1 and CDR2 (germline): SGHTA, FQGNSA.

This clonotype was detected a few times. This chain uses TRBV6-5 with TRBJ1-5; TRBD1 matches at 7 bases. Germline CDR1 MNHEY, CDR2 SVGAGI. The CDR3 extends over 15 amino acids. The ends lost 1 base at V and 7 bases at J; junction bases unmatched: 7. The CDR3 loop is CASSYLGNRGQPQHF. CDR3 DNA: TGTGCCAGCAGTTACTTGGGAAACAGGGGACAGCCCCAGCATTTT.

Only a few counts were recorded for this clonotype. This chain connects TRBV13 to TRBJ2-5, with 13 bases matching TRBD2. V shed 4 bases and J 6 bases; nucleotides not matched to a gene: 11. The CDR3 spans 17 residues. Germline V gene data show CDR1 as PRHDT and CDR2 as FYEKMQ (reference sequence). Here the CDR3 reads CASSSLETSGRAKTQYF. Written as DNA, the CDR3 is TGTGCCAGCAGCTCCCTCGAAACTAGCGGGAGGGCCAAGACCCAGTACTTC. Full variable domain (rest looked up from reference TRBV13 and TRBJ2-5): AAGVIQSPRHLIKEKRETATLKCYPIPRHDTVYWYQQGPGQDPQFLISFYEKMQSDKGSIPDRFSAQQFSDYHSELNMSSLELGDSALYFCASSSLETSGRAKTQYFGPGTRLLVL.

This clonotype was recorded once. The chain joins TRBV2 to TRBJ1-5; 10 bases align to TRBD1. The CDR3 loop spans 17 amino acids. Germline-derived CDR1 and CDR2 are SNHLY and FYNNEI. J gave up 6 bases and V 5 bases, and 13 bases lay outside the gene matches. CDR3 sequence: CASSYFTGTGVGQPQHF. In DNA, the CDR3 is TGTGCCAGCAGTTACTTTACCGGGACAGGGGTTGGTCAGCCCCAGCATTTT.

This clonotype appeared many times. CDR3 residues: CAIGSNDQETQYF. The DNA of the CDR3 is TGTGCCATTGGCTCGAATGACCAAGAGACCCAGTACTTC. The chain recombines TRBV10-3 with TRBJ2-5; no clear D. V lost 9 bases, J lost 0 bases, and 11 bases lay in between. This CDR3 region has 13 residues. In germline, CDR1 is ENHRY, CDR2 SYGVKD.

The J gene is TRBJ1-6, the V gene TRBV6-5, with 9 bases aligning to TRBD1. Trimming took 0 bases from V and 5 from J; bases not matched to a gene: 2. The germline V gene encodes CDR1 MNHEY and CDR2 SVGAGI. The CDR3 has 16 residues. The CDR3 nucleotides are TGTGCCAGCAGTTACTCCTGGACAGGGGATAATTCACCCCTCCACTTT. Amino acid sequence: CASSYSWTGDNSPLHF.

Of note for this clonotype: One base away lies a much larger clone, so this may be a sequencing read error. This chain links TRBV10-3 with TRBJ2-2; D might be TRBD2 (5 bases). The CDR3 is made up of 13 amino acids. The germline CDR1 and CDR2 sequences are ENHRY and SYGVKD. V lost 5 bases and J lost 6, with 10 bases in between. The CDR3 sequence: CAISTTAAGELFF. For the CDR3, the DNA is TGTGCCATCAGTACCACAGCGGCCGGGGAGCTGTTTTTT.

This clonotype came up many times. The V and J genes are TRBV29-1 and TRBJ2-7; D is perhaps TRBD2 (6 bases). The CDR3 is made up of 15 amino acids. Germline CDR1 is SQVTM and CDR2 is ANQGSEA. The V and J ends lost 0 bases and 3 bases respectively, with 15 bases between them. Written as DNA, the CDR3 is TGCAGCGTTGAAGATCCGACTAGTCGGGGCTACGAGCAGTACTTC. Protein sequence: CSVEDPTSRGYEQYF.

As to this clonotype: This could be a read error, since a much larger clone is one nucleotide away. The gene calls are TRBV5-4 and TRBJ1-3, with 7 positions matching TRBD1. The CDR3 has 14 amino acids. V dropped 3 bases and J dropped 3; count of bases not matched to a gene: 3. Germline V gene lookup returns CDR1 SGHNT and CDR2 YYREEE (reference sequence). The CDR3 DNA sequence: TGTGCCAGCAGCTCAAGGGGGCTTGGAAACACCATATATTTT. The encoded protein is CASSSRGLGNTIYF.

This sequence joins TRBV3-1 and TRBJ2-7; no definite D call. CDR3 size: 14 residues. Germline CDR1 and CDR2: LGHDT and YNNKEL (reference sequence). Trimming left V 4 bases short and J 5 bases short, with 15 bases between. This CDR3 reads CASSPPGINNEQYF. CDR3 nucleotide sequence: TGTGCCAGCAGCCCGCCAGGCATCAACAACGAGCAGTACTTC.

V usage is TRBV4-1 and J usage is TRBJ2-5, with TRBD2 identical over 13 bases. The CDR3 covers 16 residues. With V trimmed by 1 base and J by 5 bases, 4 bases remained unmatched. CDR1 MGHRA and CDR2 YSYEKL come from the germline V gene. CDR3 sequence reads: CASSQVGLAGRETQYF. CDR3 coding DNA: TGCGCCAGCAGCCAAGTGGGACTAGCGGGACGGGAGACCCAGTACTTC.

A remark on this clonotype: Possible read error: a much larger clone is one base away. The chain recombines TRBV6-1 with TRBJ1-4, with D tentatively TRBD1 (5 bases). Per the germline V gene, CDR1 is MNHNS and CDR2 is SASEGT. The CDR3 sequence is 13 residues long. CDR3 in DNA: TGTGCCAGCAGTGAAGAAGGACAACAAAAACTGGTTTTT. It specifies CASSEEGQQKLVF.

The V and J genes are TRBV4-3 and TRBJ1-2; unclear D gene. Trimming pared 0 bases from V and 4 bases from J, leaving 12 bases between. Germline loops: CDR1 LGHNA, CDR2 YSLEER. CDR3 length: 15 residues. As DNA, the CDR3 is TGCGCCAGCAGCCAAGATTTAAGGCAGTCCTATGGCTACACCTTC. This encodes CASSQDLRQSYGYTF.

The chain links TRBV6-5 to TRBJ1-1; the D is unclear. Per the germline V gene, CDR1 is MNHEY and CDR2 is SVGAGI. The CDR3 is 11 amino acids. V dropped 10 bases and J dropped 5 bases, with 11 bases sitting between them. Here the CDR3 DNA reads TGTGCCACCGCGGGTGATACTGAAGCTTTCTTT. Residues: CATAGDTEAFF.

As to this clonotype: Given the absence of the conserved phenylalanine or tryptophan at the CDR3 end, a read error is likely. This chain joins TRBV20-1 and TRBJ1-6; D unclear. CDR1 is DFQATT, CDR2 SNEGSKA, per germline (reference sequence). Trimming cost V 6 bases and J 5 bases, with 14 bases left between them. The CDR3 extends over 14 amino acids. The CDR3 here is CSAREVADNSPLHL. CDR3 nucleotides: TGCAGTGCCCGCGAGGTGGCCGATAATTCACCCCTCCACCTT.

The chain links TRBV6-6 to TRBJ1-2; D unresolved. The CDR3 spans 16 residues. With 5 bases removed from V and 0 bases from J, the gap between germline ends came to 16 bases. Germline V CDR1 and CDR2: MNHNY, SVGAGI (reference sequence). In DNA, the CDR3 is TGTGCCAGCAGTCTTGGGTCCGACCGTTCTAACTATGGCTACACCTTC. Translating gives CASSLGSDRSNYGYTF.

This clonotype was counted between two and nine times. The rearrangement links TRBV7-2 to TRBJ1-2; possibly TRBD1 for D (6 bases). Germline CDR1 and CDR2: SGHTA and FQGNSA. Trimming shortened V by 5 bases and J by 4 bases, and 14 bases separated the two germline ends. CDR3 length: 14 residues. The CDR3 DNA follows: TGTGCCAGCAGCCCCCTGGGGGCGTTCTATGGCTACACCTTC. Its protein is CASSPLGAFYGYTF.

CDR3 amino acids: CASGRGAGYTGELFF. CDR3 nucleotides: TGTGCCAGCGGTAGAGGGGCCGGGTACACCGGGGAGCTGTTTTTT. The V call is TRBV10-3, the J call TRBJ2-2; D could derive from TRBD1 or TRBD2 (5 bases each). The CDR3 runs to 15 residues. Between the trimmed V and J ends, which lost 10 bases and 3 bases, there was a span of 18 bases. Germline CDR1 reads ENHRY; CDR2 reads SYGVKD.

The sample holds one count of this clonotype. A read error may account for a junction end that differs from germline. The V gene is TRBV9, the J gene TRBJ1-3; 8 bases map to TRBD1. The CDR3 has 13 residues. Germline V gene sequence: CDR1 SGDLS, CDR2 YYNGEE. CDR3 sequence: CASGTGAGNIIYF. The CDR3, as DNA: TGTGCCAGTGGGACAGGAGCTGGAAACATCATATATTTT.

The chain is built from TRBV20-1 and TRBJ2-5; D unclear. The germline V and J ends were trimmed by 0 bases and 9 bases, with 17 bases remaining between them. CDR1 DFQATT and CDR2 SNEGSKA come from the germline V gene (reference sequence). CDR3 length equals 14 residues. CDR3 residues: CSAREGSPNQPQYF. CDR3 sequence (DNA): TGCAGTGCTAGAGAGGGTAGCCCCAATCAGCCCCAGTACTTC.

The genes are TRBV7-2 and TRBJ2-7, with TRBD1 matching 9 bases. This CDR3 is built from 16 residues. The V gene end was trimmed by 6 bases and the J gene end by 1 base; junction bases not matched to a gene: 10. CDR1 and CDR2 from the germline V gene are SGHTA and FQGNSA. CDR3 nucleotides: TGTGCCAGCAGTTCACTTCCGGGACAGGGATCCTACGAGCAGTACTTC. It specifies CASSSLPGQGSYEQYF.

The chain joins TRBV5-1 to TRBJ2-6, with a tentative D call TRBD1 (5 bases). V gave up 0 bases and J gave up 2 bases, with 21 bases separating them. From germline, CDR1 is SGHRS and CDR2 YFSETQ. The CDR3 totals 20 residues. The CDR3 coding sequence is TGCGCCAGCAGCTTGGAGGGTCAGGGCCTCCACCCCCCTGGGGCCAACGTCCTGACTTTC. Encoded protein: CASSLEGQGLHPPGANVLTF.